This TCR beta chain derives from a study of control samples from healthy donors and cancer patients. Some clones are missing from TCRdb's copy, which holds only in-frame ones; the method was immunoSEQ multiplex PCR. The sample lists 180,000 or so clones, 90% to 95% occurring once. With 5 bases clipped from V and 2 bases from J, the junction kept 2 bases outside the gene matches. This CDR3 spans 13 amino acids. What was sequenced was blood. The receptor comes from a woman aged 25 to 39 in good health. This chain links TRBV12-3 or TRBV12-4 with TRBJ1-2, with 7 bases aligning to TRBD1. CDR3 sequence reads: CASSPGQNYGYTF. Written as DNA, the CDR3 is TGTGCCAGCAGTCCGGGACAGAACTATGGCTACACCTTC.